This T cell receptor beta chain was captured in a study of neoadjuvant anti-PD-1 for oral cavity cancer (dated by TCRdb to the early 2020s). About the full investigation: Patients mostly received three to four biweekly doses of nivolumab at 3 mg/kg before curative-intent surgical resection. A fourth nivolumab dose was given around day 43 to patients without progression, and definitive surgical resection was performed in those patients on days 50-56. Under RECIST 1.1, patients with complete response, partial response or stable disease were classed as responders, and patients with progression were classed as non-responders. A roughly 35% response rate was observed in the parent correlative cohort, in which around 12 patients were included. Overall study outcomes, separate from this receptor: TCR analyses included only a few patients per response group, and the authors called for larger cohorts for validation. Within PBMCs, T cell clonality (Gini index) was significantly higher in non-responders than responders after neoadjuvant nivolumab. A higher pretreatment blood Treg/Th17 ratio correlated with both higher pretreatment blood TCRbeta clonality and lower post-treatment tumor TCRbeta clonality.

Reading the germline V gene (reference sequence) gives CDR1 DFQATT and CDR2 SNEGSKA. V is clipped by 3 bases and J by 4 bases, and the sequence between their germline boundaries is 7 bases long. The CDR3 runs 11 residues from the cysteine to the phenylalanine. Only the CDR3 DNA is retained, 33 bases long and in frame from the first base. Remarks on this clone: It has no known antigen specificity. Within one base of it there is no much larger clone, and no base qualities were kept.

PBMC libraries used mostly about 480 ng of input genomic DNA for deep sequencing, with six replicates per sample. The immunoSEQ hsTCRbeta kit was used to prepare TCRbeta libraries according to the manufacturer's instructions. The completed libraries were mixed into a single pool at 3 nM, then sequenced with an Illumina NovaSeq 6000 S4 flow cell. On the authors' methods: Raw data preprocessing and quality control were performed with the immunoSEQ Analyzer. The analysis was restricted to productive rearrangements, with each unique CDR3 amino acid sequence defining a clonotype. Repertoire clonality was estimated as the Gini-Simpson index, which was calculated using the R package tcR. Student's t test was used to compare Gini indices, while Pearson correlation assessed associations with tumor size change. TCRdb re-hosts the immuneACCESS table, in-frame sequences only. Its copies lack some clones; in the studies checked, an unresolved V gene accounts for under half of them, and the cause for the rest is not known. That table gives V, J and clone size, and the DNA gave D and trimming. The sample contains some 16,000 clones, 55% to 70% of them found a single time. The ten largest clones take up about 2.7% of the sample.

The sample's time point label, in plain terms: before neoadjuvant nivolumab. None of the patients had received prior systemic or radiation treatment, and all were newly diagnosed with stage II-IVA oral cavity squamous cell carcinoma. The cohort was made up of patients with locally advanced, HPV-negative oral cavity squamous cell carcinoma. Peripheral blood mononuclear cells were analyzed directly, without maintenance or expansion in culture. The samples were obtained from a longitudinal correlative study of a single-arm phase II trial testing neoadjuvant nivolumab in oral cavity squamous cell carcinoma. Subject-matched pre- and post-treatment PBMCs and tumors from three responders and three non-responders were subjected to genomic DNA-based TCRbeta sequencing. Peripheral blood mononuclear cells were collected once before nivolumab treatment and again after treatment, at the time of surgery. The Maxwell RSC DNA from Cells kit was used to extract genomic DNA from PBMCs.

This specimen was PBMCs, taken before nivolumab (anti-PD-1) treatment. The rearranged segments are TRBV20-1 and TRBJ2-7, with the D gene call left open. The source is a person aged 35-79 years with oral cavity squamous cell carcinoma. The sequenced DNA is TGCAGTGCTAGCGCTCGATACGAGCAGTACTTC. Its translation reads: CSASARYEQYF.